The 13 T cell receptor beta chains below were found in one sample sequenced in a study of blood T cell repertoires in COVID-19. TCRdb's table, derived via immunoSEQ multiplex PCR, lists solely in-frame clones and lacks some. The table shows some 200,000 clones, with 85% to 90% occurring only once. Sequencing used PBMCs or T cells enriched from blood (not recorded which). Receptors originate from a woman younger than 35 in a cohort exposed to, infected with or recovered from COVID-19 (not recorded which).

The chain links TRBV9 to TRBJ1-2, with unresolved D. CDR1 is SGDLS, CDR2 YYNGEE, per germline. CDR3 length: 14 amino acids. The germline V and J ends were trimmed by 2 bases and 3 bases, with 11 bases remaining between them. CDR3 in amino acids: CASSVSRNDYGYTF. The CDR3 region has the DNA TGTGCCAGCAGCGTTTCGAGGAACGACTATGGCTACACCTTC.

This chain links TRBV7-9 with TRBJ1-1; 7 positions agree with TRBD1. With 5 bases clipped from V and 4 bases from J, the junction kept 10 bases outside the gene matches. Germline loops: CDR1 SEHNR, CDR2 FQNEAQ (reference sequence). This CDR3 comprises 15 residues. CDR3 protein: CASSAWTGSFTEAFF. The DNA for the CDR3 is TGTGCCAGCAGCGCCTGGACAGGTAGTTTCACTGAAGCTTTCTTT. The whole variable domain, remainder taken from reference TRBV7-9 and TRBJ1-1, is DTGVSQNPRHKITKRGQNVTFRCDPISEHNRLYWYRQTLGQGPEFLTYFQNEAQLEKSRLLSDRFSAERPKGSFSTLEIQRTEQGDSAMYLCASSAWTGSFTEAFFGQGTRLTVV.

The gene calls are TRBV4-1 and TRBJ2-1; 9 nucleotides agree with TRBD2. In germline, CDR1 is MGHRA, CDR2 YSYEKL. This CDR3 is 17 amino acids long. The V and J ends lost 2 bases and 9 bases, in that order; junction bases with no gene match: 14. CDR3 DNA: TGCGCCAGCAGCCAACCCGGACTAGCGAGGGCATACGGTGAGCAGTTCTTC. Protein sequence: CASSQPGLARAYGEQFF.

The V and J genes are TRBV7-6 and TRBJ1-1; no firm D call. The V gene's germline CDR1 is SGHVS and CDR2 FNYEAQ. V gave up 2 bases and J gave up 1 base, with 11 bases separating them. The CDR3 is 15 amino acids. The DNA of the CDR3 is TGTGCCAGCAGCTTATATGAGGTGAGGAACACTGAAGCTTTCTTT. Protein product: CASSLYEVRNTEAFF. The full variable domain, in which reference TRBV7-6 and TRBJ1-1 provide the parts outside the CDR3, is GAGVSQSPRYKVTKRGQDVALRCDPISGHVSLYWYRQALGQGPEFLTYFNYEAQQDKSGLPNDRFSAERPEGSISTLTIQRTEQRDSAMYRCASSLYEVRNTEAFFGQGTRLTVV.

Only one count was recorded for this clone. CDR3 DNA: TGTGCCAGCAGTGAATATAGAGCGGGGGCCTACGAGCAGTACTTC. Translation: CASSEYRAGAYEQYF. The chain has TRBV6-1 and TRBJ2-7; TRBD2 matches 8 bases. After removal of 2 bases from V and 2 bases from J, the junction contained 5 bases not matched to a gene. The CDR3 length is 15 residues. Germline V gene lookup returns CDR1 MNHNS and CDR2 SASEGT.

The rearrangement joins TRBV7-9 to TRBJ2-1; TRBD1 agrees at 7 bases. The V gene end was trimmed by 2 bases and the J gene end by 12 bases; junction bases not matched to a gene: 4. Germline values: CDR1 SEHNR, CDR2 FQNEAQ (reference sequence). This CDR3 comprises 12 residues. CDR3 sequence: CASSLWTGGQFF. The DNA for the CDR3 is TGTGCCAGCAGCTTATGGACAGGCGGGCAGTTCTTC.

The V and J genes are TRBV29-1 and TRBJ2-1; 15 positions match TRBD2. Trimming removed 7 bases from V and 7 bases from J; junction bases left unmatched: 14. The CDR3 has 17 residues. Germline CDR1 is SQVTM and CDR2 is ANQGSEA. The CDR3 loop is CSAEGLAGGRRSNEQFF. Here the CDR3 DNA reads TGCAGCGCCGAGGGACTAGCGGGAGGAAGGCGGTCAAATGAGCAGTTCTTC.

J is TRBJ1-6 and V is TRBV5-5; possibly TRBD1 for D (5 bases). Germline CDR1 and CDR2: SGHKS and YYEKEE (reference sequence). The V and J ends lost 2 bases and 1 base respectively, with 13 bases between them. The CDR3 loop spans 17 amino acids. In nucleotides, the CDR3 is TGTGCCAGCAGCTTTGGCGGGGACTGGTCCTATAATTCACCCCTCCACTTT. As protein: CASSFGGDWSYNSPLHF.

This rearrangement joins TRBV7-2 to TRBJ1-2; tentative D call: TRBD1 (5 bases). Looked up from germline, CDR1 is SGHTA and CDR2 is FQGNSA. The CDR3 contains 13 residues. Trimming pared 7 bases from V and 2 bases from J, leaving 11 bases between. DNA of the CDR3: TGTGCCAGCAACCTAGACAGAAACTATGGCTACACCTTC. Protein product: CASNLDRNYGYTF.

This chain joins TRBV5-1 and TRBJ2-6, with 7 bases aligning to TRBD2. In germline, CDR1 is SGHRS, CDR2 YFSETQ. CDR3 length equals 18 residues. J was trimmed by 2 bases and V by 3 bases; bases with no gene match: 11. CDR3 bases: TGCGCCAGCAGCTACGTCGGGACTAACCTCGCTGGGGCCAACGTCCTGACTTTC. It is translated as CASSYVGTNLAGANVLTF. The whole variable domain, remainder taken from reference TRBV5-1 and TRBJ2-6, is KAGVTQTPRYLIKTRGQQVTLSCSPISGHRSVSWYQQTPGQGLQFLFEYFSETQRNKGNFPGRFSGRQFSNSRSEMNVSTLELGDSALYLCASSYVGTNLAGANVLTFGAGSRLTVL.

This chain joins TRBV7-6 and TRBJ1-1; 8 nucleotides align to TRBD1. This CDR3 is built from 15 residues. V lost 5 bases, J lost 0 bases, and 5 bases stayed unmatched. Germline V gives CDR1 SGHVS, CDR2 FNYEAQ. CDR3 loop: CASSTRTGLNTEAFF. The CDR3 region has the DNA TGTGCCAGCAGCACAAGGACAGGGCTGAACACTGAAGCTTTCTTT.

The chain couples TRBV4-1 to TRBJ2-4, with 8 bases that match TRBD2. CDR3 size: 17 residues. Per the germline V gene, CDR1 is MGHRA and CDR2 is YSYEKL. Germline trimming cut 1 base from V and 0 bases from J; bases unmatched to any gene: 5. Here the CDR3 DNA reads TGCGCCAGCAGCCAAGGTGGACTAGCTCTAGCCAAAAACATTCAGTACTTC. Translation gives CASSQGGLALAKNIQYF.

The chain has TRBV5-5 and TRBJ1-5; TRBD1 might be the D (6 bases). Trimming pared 2 bases from V and 0 bases from J, leaving 15 bases between. The CDR3 sequence is 17 residues long. Germline V gene lookup returns CDR1 SGHKS and CDR2 YYEKEE (reference sequence). The CDR3 sequence is CASSFTGQHHSNQPQHF. CDR3 nucleotides: TGTGCCAGCAGCTTCACAGGACAGCACCATAGCAATCAGCCCCAGCATTTT.